Listed here is a single T cell receptor beta chain. This sample was taken from a study of shared T cell receptors in the human thymus. Generated by immunoSEQ multiplex PCR, the TCRdb table keeps only in-frame clones and is missing some. The sample includes around 340,000 clones, over 90% of them seen just once. Per the germline V gene, CDR1 is SGHNT and CDR2 is YENEEA. V lost 1 base, J lost 6 bases, and 8 bases lay in between. CDR3 length: 13 residues. This chain uses TRBV11-3 with TRBJ2-3, with D unresolved. The clonotype comes from a human donor. The sample taken for sequencing was thymocytes. The CDR3 nucleotides are TGTGCCAGCAGCTTAGTTTTAGAGGATACGCAGTATTTT. This translates into CASSLVLEDTQYF.